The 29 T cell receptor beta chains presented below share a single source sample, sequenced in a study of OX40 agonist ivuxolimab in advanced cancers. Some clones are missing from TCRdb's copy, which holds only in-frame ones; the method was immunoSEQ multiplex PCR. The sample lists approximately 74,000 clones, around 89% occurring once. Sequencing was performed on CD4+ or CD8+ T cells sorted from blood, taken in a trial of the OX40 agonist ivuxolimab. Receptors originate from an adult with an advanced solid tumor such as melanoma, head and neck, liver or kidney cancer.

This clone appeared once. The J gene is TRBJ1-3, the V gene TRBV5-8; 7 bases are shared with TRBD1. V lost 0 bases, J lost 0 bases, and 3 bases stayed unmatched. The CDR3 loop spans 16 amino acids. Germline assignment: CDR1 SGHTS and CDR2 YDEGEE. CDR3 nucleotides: TGTGCCAGCAGCTTGGGGACAGGTCGCTCTGGAAACACCATATATTTT. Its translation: CASSLGTGRSGNTIYF.

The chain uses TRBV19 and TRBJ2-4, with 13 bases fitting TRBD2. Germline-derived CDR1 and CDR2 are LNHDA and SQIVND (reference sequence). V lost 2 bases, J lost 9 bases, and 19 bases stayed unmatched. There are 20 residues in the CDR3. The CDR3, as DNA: TGTGCCAGTAGTATATCCCCTACTAGCGGGAGGGCCGAGCGAGCGGGCATTCAGTACTTC. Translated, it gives CASSISPTSGRAERAGIQYF.

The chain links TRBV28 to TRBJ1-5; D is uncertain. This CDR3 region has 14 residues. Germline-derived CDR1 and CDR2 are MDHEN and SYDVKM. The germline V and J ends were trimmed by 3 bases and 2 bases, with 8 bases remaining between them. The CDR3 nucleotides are TGTGCCAGCAGTTTTGGAAGAGGCAATCAGCCCCAGCATTTT. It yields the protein CASSFGRGNQPQHF.

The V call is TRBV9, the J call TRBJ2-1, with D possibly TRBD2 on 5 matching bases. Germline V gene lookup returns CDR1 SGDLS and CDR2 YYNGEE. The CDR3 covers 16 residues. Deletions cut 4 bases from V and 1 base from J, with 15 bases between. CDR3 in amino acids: CASSTRTPSSYNEQFF. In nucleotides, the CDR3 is TGTGCCAGCAGCACTCGGACTCCAAGTTCCTACAATGAGCAGTTCTTC.

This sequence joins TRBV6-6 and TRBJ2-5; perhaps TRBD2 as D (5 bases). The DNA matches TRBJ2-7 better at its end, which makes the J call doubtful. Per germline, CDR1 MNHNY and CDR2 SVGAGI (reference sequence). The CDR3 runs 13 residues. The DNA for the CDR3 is TGTGCCAGCAGTTACTCCGGGAACTACGAGCAGTACTTC. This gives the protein CASSYSGNYEQYF.

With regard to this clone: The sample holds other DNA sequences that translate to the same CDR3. The CDR3 DNA follows: TGCAGCGTTGAAGAGTATCTTAGCGGGGGAAATGAAAAACTGTTTTTT. Residues: CSVEEYLSGGNEKLFF. The chain carries TRBV29-1 and TRBJ1-4; D might be TRBD1 (5 bases). Germline V gives CDR1 SQVTM, CDR2 ANQGSEA. V was shortened by 0 bases and J by 5 bases, with 16 bases between the two germline ends. The CDR3 contains 16 residues.

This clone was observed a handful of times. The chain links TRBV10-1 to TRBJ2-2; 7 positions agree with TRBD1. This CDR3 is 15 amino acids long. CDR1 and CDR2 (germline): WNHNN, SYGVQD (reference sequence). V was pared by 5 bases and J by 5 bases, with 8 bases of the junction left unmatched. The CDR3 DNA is TGCGCCAGCAGTAGCAGACAGGGCGGGACCGGGGAGCTGTTTTTT. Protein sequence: CASSSRQGGTGELFF.

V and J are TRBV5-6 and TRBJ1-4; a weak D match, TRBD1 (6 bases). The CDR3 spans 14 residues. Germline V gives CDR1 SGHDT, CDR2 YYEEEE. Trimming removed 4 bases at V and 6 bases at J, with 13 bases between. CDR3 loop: CASSIRDKHEKLFF. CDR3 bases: TGTGCCAGCAGCATCCGGGACAAGCATGAAAAACTGTTTTTT.

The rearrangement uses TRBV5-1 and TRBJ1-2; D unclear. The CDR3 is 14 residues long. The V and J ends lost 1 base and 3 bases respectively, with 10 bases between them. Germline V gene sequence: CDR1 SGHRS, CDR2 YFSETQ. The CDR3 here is CASSLYNGDYGYTF. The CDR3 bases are TGCGCCAGCAGCTTGTATAACGGGGACTATGGCTACACCTTC.

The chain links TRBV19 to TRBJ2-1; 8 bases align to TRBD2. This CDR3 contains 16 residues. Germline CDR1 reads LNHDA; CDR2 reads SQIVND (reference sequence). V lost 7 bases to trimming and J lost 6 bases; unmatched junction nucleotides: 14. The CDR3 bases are TGTGCCAGTAATGAATGGGGTCGGAGCGGGAGCAATGAGCAGTTCTTC. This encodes CASNEWGRSGSNEQFF.

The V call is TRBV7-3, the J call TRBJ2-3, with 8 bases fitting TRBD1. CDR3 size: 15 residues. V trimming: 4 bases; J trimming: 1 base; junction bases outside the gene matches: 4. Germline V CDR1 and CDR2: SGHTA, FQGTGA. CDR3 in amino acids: CASSSMTGGTDTQYF. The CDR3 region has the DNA TGTGCCAGCAGCTCAATGACAGGGGGCACAGATACGCAGTATTTT. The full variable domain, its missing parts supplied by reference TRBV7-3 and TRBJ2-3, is GAGVSQTPSNKVTEKGKYVELRCDPISGHTALYWYRQSLGQGPEFLIYFQGTGAADDSGLPNDRFFAVRPEGSVSTLKIQRTERGDSAVYLCASSSMTGGTDTQYFGPGTRLTVL.

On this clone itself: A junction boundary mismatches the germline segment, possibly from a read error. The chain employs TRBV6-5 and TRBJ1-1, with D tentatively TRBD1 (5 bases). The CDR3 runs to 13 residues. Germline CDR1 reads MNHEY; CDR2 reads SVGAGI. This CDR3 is CASRYSVGGEAFF. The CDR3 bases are TGTGCCAGCAGATACTCCGTCGGGGGTGAAGCTTTCTTT.

The CDR3 nucleotides read TGTGCCAGCAGCTCAACAGGGGTGGAGACCCAGTACTTC. It is translated as CASSSTGVETQYF. The rearrangement uses TRBV7-3 and TRBJ2-5; TRBD1 matches at 7 bases. With 4 bases clipped from V and 5 bases from J, the junction kept 4 bases outside the gene matches. The germline V gene encodes CDR1 SGHTA and CDR2 FQGTGA. The CDR3 is 13 residues long.

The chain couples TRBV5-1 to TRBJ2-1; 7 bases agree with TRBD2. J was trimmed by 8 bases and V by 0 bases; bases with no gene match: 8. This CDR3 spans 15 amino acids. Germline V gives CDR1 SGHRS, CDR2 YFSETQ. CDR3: CASSLGWREGYEQFF. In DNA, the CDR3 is TGCGCCAGCAGCTTGGGATGGAGGGAGGGTTATGAGCAGTTCTTC.

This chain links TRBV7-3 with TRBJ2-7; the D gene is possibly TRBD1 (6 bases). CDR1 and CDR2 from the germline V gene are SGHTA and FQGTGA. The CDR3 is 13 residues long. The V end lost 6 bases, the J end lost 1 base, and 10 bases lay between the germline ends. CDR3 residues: CASSQQGSYEQYF. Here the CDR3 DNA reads TGTGCCAGCAGTCAACAGGGTTCCTACGAGCAGTACTTC. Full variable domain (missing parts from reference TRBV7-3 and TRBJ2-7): GAGVSQTPSNKVTEKGKYVELRCDPISGHTALYWYRQSLGQGPEFLIYFQGTGAADDSGLPNDRFFAVRPEGSVSTLKIQRTERGDSAVYLCASSQQGSYEQYFGPGTRLTVT.

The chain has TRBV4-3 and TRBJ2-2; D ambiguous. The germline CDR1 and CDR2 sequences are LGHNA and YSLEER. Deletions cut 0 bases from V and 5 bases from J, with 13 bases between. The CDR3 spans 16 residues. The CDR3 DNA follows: TGCGCCAGCAGCCAAGAGCTCACAGCCCCAACCGGGGAGCTGTTTTTT. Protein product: CASSQELTAPTGELFF.

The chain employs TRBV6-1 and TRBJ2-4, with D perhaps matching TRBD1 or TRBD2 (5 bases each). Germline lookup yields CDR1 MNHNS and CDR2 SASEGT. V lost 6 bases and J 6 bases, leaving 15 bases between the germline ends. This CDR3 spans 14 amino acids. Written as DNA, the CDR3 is TGTGCCAGCAGAGCCCACGGGGCGGGAAACATTCAGTACTTC. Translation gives CASRAHGAGNIQYF.

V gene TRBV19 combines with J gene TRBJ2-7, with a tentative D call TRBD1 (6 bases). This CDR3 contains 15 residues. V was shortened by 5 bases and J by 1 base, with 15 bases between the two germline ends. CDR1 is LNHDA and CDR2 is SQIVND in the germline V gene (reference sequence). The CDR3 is CASSLSSTGSYEQYF. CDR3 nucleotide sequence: TGTGCCAGTAGTCTCTCCTCGACAGGTTCCTACGAGCAGTACTTC.

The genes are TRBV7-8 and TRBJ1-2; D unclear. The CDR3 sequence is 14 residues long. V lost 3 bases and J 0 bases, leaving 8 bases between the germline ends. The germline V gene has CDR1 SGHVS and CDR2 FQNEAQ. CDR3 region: CASSLTPTNYGYTF. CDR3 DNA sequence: TGTGCCAGCAGCTTGACACCTACTAACTATGGCTACACCTTC.

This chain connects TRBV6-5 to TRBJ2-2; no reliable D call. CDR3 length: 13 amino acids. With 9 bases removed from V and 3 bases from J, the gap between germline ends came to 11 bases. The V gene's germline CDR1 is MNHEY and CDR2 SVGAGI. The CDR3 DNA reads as TGTGCCAGTTCTTTAGGTTACACCGGGGAGCTGTTTTTT. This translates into CASSLGYTGELFF.

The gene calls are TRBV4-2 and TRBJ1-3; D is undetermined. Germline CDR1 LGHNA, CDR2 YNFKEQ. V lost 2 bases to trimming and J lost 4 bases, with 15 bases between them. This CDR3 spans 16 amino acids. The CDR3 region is CASSQRESNSGNTIYF. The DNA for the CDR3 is TGTGCCAGCAGCCAAAGGGAGTCTAACTCGGGAAACACCATATATTTT.

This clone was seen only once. DNA of the CDR3: TGTGCCAGTAGGACTAGCGGGAGGGGCGCAGGGAGAGATACGCAGTATTTT. It yields the protein CASRTSGRGAGRDTQYF. The rearrangement uses TRBV19 and TRBJ2-3, with 14 bases identical to TRBD2. The V gene end was trimmed by 6 bases and the J gene end by 5 bases; junction bases not matched to a gene: 10. CDR3 length: 17 amino acids. The V gene's germline CDR1 is LNHDA and CDR2 SQIVND (reference sequence).

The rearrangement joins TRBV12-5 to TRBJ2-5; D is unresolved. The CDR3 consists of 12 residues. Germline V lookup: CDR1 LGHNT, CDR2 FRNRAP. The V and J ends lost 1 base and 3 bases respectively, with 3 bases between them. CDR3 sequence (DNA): TGTGCTAGTGGTTTGGACGAAGAGACCCAGTACTTC. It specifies CASGLDEETQYF.

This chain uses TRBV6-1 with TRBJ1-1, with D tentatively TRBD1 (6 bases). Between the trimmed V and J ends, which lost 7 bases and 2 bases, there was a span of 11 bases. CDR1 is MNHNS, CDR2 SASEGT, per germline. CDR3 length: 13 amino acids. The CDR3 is CASIQQGNTEAFF. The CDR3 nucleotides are TGTGCCAGCATACAACAGGGCAACACTGAAGCTTTCTTT.

The CDR3 sequence: CASTPLSLLANVLTF. DNA of the CDR3: TGTGCCAGCACCCCCCTAAGTCTTTTGGCCAACGTCCTGACTTTC. This chain joins TRBV2 and TRBJ2-6, with D unclear. Germline assignment: CDR1 SNHLY and CDR2 FYNNEI. The V end lost 7 bases, the J end lost 6 bases, and 16 bases lay between the germline ends. CDR3 length: 15 residues.

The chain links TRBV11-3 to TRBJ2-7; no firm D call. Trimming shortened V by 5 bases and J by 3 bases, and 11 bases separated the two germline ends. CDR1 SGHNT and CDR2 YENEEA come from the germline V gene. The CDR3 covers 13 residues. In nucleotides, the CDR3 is TGTGCCAGCAGCCAGGCCAGAGACTACGAGCAGTACTTC. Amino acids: CASSQARDYEQYF.

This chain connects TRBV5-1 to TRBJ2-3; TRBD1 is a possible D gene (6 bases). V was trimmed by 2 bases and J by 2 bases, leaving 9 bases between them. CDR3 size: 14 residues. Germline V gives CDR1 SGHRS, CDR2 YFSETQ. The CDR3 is CASSFGQSTDTQYF. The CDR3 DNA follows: TGCGCCAGCAGCTTCGGACAGTCCACAGATACGCAGTATTTT. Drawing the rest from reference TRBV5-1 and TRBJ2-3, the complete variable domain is KAGVTQTPRYLIKTRGQQVTLSCSPISGHRSVSWYQQTPGQGLQFLFEYFSETQRNKGNFPGRFSGRQFSNSRSEMNVSTLELGDSALYLCASSFGQSTDTQYFGPGTRLTVL.

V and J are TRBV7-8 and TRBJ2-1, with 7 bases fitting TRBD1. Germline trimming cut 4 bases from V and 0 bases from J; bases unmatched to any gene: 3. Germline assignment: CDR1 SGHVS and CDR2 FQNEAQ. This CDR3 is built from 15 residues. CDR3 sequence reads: CASSYDRVSYNEQFF. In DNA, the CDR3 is TGTGCCAGCAGCTACGACAGGGTCTCCTACAATGAGCAGTTCTTC.

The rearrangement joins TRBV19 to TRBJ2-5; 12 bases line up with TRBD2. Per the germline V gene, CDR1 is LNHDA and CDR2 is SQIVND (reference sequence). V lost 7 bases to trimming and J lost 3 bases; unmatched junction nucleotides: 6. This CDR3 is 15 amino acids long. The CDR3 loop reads CASKELAGGEETQYF. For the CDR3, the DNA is TGTGCCAGTAAGGAGCTAGCGGGAGGGGAAGAGACCCAGTACTTC.